The clone carrying this T cell receptor beta chain was seen once. This record belongs to a study of radiotherapy plus CTLA-4 blockade in lung cancer. Assay: immunoSEQ multiplex PCR; the TCRdb copy retains only in-frame clones and omits some. The table has roughly 88,000 clones, roughly four fifths seen once; the top ten hold around 0.8%. From germline, CDR1 is SGHRS and CDR2 YFSETQ. The CDR3 is 13 amino acids. The V gene end was trimmed by 3 bases and the J gene end by 8 bases; junction bases not matched to a gene: 5. This receptor was obtained from a human donor with non-small cell lung cancer who had stable disease on radiotherapy plus ipilimumab. This chain uses TRBV5-1 with TRBJ2-1; 7 bases fit TRBD1. This sample comprised peripheral blood, obtained from a patient treated with radiotherapy plus ipilimumab. The CDR3 DNA reads TGCGCCAGCAGCTCTCTAGGGGGCGATGAGCAGTTCTTC. Protein: CASSSLGGDEQFF.